A selection of T cell receptor beta chains follows, all from one sample in a study of Ad26.COV2.S vaccination and SARS-CoV-2 variants. The data were produced by immunoSEQ multiplex PCR, yet TCRdb's version contains in-frame clones alone and is incomplete. The sample has about 320,000 clones, just over 85% seen once. This specimen consisted of peripheral blood, obtained in a trial of Ad26.COV2.S vaccine versus placebo. The receptor set was obtained from a person aged 18-60 years who received the Ad26.COV2.S COVID-19 vaccine or a placebo. Each CDR3 is given with its conserved first and last residue. The D gene is left open where the match is weak. A clone size is listed for some rows: how often the clone was seen (once, few, many), or a class if it is expanded.

few,TRBV6-6,-,TRBJ1-5,TGTGCCAGCAGTACAGGGTATAGCAATCAGCCCCAGCATTTT,CASSTGYSNQPQHF
once,TRBV30,-,TRBJ2-3,TGTGCCTGGACACAGGGTGCAACAGATACGCAGTATTTT,CAWTQGATDTQYF
few,TRBV6-6,-,TRBJ1-6,TGTGCCAGCAGTCGCCGGGGGGTACGATTCTCCTATAATTCACCCCTCCACTTT,CASSRRGVRFSYNSPLHF
-,TRBV6-2/TRBV6-3,-,TRBJ2-5,TGTGCCAGCAGTTATCGATTATCAGCGGGCCAAGAGACCCAGTACTTC,CASSYRLSAGQETQYF
-,TRBV2,TRBD1,TRBJ2-7,TGTGCCAGCAAGGACAGGGATACCTACGAGCAGTACTTC,CASKDRDTYEQYF
-,TRBV30,-,TRBJ1-3,TGTGCCTGGAAAAGGTTGAGGGAGTCTCCCGGAAACACCATATATTTT,CAWKRLRESPGNTIYF
-,TRBV7-9,-,TRBJ1-1,TGTGCCAGCAGCTTAGCAGGGAACACTGAAGCTTTCTTT,CASSLAGNTEAFF
once,TRBV19,TRBD1,TRBJ1-6,TGTGCCAGTACCAAAGGACAGGGAGAAAATTCACCCCTCCACTTT,CASTKGQGENSPLHF
few,TRBV5-1,-,TRBJ2-7,TGCGCCAGCAGCCCCACCCCGGGGACCGAGCAGTACTTC,CASSPTPGTEQYF
-,TRBV6-6,TRBD1,TRBJ1-2,TGTGCCAGTCGTACAGGGGCTGGCTACACCTTC,CASRTGAGYTF
-,TRBV5-6,-,TRBJ1-2,TGTGCCAGCAGCCCCGATACGTCCGGGACACACTTTTATGGCTACACCTTC,CASSPDTSGTHFYGYTF
-,TRBV7-3,-,TRBJ1-1,TGTGCCAGCCAAAGAGGGAACACTGAAGCTTTCTTT,CASQRGNTEAFF
once,TRBV5-6,-,TRBJ2-4,TGTGCCAGCAGCCGGAGGGGGGCTGGGGACATTCAGTACTTC,CASSRRGAGDIQYF
-,TRBV19,-,TRBJ2-7,TGTGCCAGTAGTATAGGAGGGCCCATAACTCCCTACGAGCAGTACTTC,CASSIGGPITPYEQYF
few,TRBV30,-,TRBJ2-3,TGTGCCTGGAGTCTCGCCACGACAGCAGATACGCAGTATTTT,CAWSLATTADTQYF
-,TRBV20-1,-,TRBJ2-3,TGCAGTGCTAGTGTGATAGGGTTAGGGACAACTAGCACAGATACGCAGTATTTT,CSASVIGLGTTSTDTQYF
once,TRBV5-5,-,TRBJ1-3,TGTGCCAGCAGCTTGTCCCTCGGGAGCTCTGGAAACACCATATATTTT,CASSLSLGSSGNTIYF
-,TRBV7-8,TRBD2,TRBJ2-7,TGTGCCAGCAGCGTAGAGGCCTTTAGCGGGGGGGCCTACGAGCAGTACTTC,CASSVEAFSGGAYEQYF
once,TRBV6-5,-,TRBJ2-5,TGTGCCAGCAGCCCGGAGCTTGAGACCCAGTACTTC,CASSPELETQYF
-,TRBV10-3,TRBD2,TRBJ2-1,TGTGCCATCACGGTGAGACTAGCGGGGGGGCCTTCCTTACGGGGTGAGCAGTTCTTC,CAITVRLAGGPSLRGEQFF
-,TRBV5-1,TRBD1,TRBJ1-5,TGCGCCAGCAGCTTAGGGACAGGGGGTGAACAGCCCCAGCATTTT,CASSLGTGGEQPQHF
-,TRBV2,TRBD1,TRBJ2-1,TGTGCCAGCAGTGGGGACAGGGGATACAATGAGCAGTTCTTC,CASSGDRGYNEQFF
-,TRBV30,TRBD1,TRBJ1-6,TGTGCCTGGAGTTCTGAGGGGGCGGGTAATTCACCCCTCCACTTT,CAWSSEGAGNSPLHF
-,TRBV7-8,-,TRBJ2-1,TGTGCCAGCAGCTCCACCGGACAATACAATGAGCAGTTCTTC,CASSSTGQYNEQFF
-,TRBV5-1,TRBD2,TRBJ2-2,TGCGCCAGCAGCTTTACTAGCGGGAAGAACACCGGGGAGCTGTTTTTT,CASSFTSGKNTGELFF
-,TRBV15,-,TRBJ1-1,TGTGCCACCAAGGTCTCCGAACTGAACACTGAAGCTTTCTTT,CATKVSELNTEAFF
-,TRBV4-3,-,TRBJ1-2,TGCGCCAGCAGCCAATATCTCGGGGACTATGGCTACACCTTC,CASSQYLGDYGYTF
-,TRBV4-3,-,TRBJ2-1,TGCGCCAGCAGCCAAGTGGGCACAGCCAATGAGCAGTTCTTC,CASSQVGTANEQFF
-,TRBV3-1/TRBV3-2,-,TRBJ1-1,TGTGCCAGCAGCCGCGCAAGTAAGGGGCAGATGAACACTGAAGCTTTCTTT,CASSRASKGQMNTEAFF
-,TRBV9,TRBD2,TRBJ2-1,TGTGCCAGCAGCGTAGCGGGGGGGCCAGGTACCGGTGAGCAGTTCTTC,CASSVAGGPGTGEQFF
-,TRBV30,-,TRBJ1-6,TGTGCCTGGAGTGTCGCCAGTTGGAGGGGTTCACCCCTCCACTTT,CAWSVASWRGSPLHF
-,TRBV5-4,-,TRBJ2-7,TGTGCCAGCAGCCCTCTGGCGGGAAGAGTGGACGAGCAGTACTTC,CASSPLAGRVDEQYF
-,TRBV5-1,-,TRBJ1-1,TGCGCCAGCAGCGCTCAAACAGTGAACACTGAAGCTTTCTTT,CASSAQTVNTEAFF
-,TRBV9,-,TRBJ1-5,TGTGCCAGCTCCCGCGGGACCCCCAATCAGCCCCAGCATTTT,CASSRGTPNQPQHF
many,TRBV7-2,TRBD1,TRBJ1-6,TGTGCCAGCAGCCCGGGACAGGGTATGTTCCGTTCACCCCTCCACTTT,CASSPGQGMFRSPLHF